This passage covers 5 T cell receptor beta chains from one sample sequenced in a study of T cells in tumors after PD-1 blockade. Using immunoSEQ multiplex PCR, the repertoire was profiled, and TCRdb retains in-frame clones only, with some absent. Of approximately 12,000 clones detected, approximately 57% appear once; the ten largest clones hold approximately 15%. Sequences were derived from tumor tissue, sampled before anti-PD-1 treatment. These receptors were taken from a human donor with basal cell carcinoma.

The chain is built from TRBV5-5 and TRBJ2-1, with 9 positions matching TRBD2. This CDR3 region has 15 residues. V dropped 4 bases and J dropped 2; count of bases not matched to a gene: 4. Germline V CDR1 and CDR2: SGHKS, YYEKEE (reference sequence). The CDR3 sequence: CASSQLAGPYNEQFF. Written as DNA, the CDR3 is TGTGCCAGCAGCCAACTAGCGGGTCCCTACAATGAGCAGTTCTTC.

The CDR3 loop is CASASGGRDTEAFF. The CDR3 DNA reads as TGTGCCAGCGCTAGTGGGGGGAGGGACACTGAAGCTTTCTTT. V and J are TRBV6-5 and TRBJ1-1, with D possibly matching TRBD1 (5 bases). This CDR3 has 14 amino acids. Trimming left V 8 bases short and J 3 bases short, with 16 bases between. The germline CDR1 and CDR2 sequences are MNHEY and SVGAGI.

This chain joins TRBV4-2 and TRBJ1-5; D gene uncertain. Per the germline V gene, CDR1 is LGHNA and CDR2 is YNFKEQ. With 1 base removed from V and 9 bases from J, the gap between germline ends came to 10 bases. This CDR3 is built from 13 residues. The CDR3 coding sequence is TGTGCCAGCAGCCAAGGGGCAGGCCGGCCCCAGCATTTT. Its translation is CASSQGAGRPQHF.

For this clone: One end of the junction does not line up with germline, which may come from a read error. This chain joins TRBV6-5 and TRBJ2-6; D remains ambiguous. The CDR3 spans 11 residues. The germline V gene encodes CDR1 MNHEY and CDR2 SVGAGI. The CDR3 loop reads CASSDERYSSF. Written as DNA, the CDR3 is TGTGCCAGCAGCGACGAAAGATATTCTTCTTTC.

The CDR3 sequence is CSVAPSTSPSYNEQFF. The CDR3 DNA reads as TGCAGCGTCGCCCCATCTACCAGCCCTTCCTACAATGAGCAGTTCTTC. The rearrangement joins TRBV29-1 to TRBJ2-1; D remains ambiguous. Trimming pared 6 bases from V and 1 base from J, leaving 19 bases between. The CDR3 contains 16 residues. From germline, CDR1 is SQVTM and CDR2 ANQGSEA.